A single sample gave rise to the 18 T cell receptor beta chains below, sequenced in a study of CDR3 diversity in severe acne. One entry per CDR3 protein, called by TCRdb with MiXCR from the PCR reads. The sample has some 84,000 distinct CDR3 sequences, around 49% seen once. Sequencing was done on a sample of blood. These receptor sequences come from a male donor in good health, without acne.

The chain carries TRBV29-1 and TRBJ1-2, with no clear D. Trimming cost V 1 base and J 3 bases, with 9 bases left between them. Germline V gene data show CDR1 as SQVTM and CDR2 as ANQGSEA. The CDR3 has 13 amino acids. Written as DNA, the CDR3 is TGCAGCGTTGAAGGGTACGGGGACTATGGCTACACCTTC. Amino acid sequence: CSVEGYGDYGYTF.

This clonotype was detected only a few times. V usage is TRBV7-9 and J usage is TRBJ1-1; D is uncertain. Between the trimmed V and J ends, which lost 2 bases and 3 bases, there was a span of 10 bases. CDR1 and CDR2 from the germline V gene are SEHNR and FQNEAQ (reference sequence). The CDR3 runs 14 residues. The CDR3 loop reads CASSLIPQDTEAFF. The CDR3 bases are TGTGCCAGCAGCTTAATCCCCCAGGACACTGAAGCTTTCTTT.

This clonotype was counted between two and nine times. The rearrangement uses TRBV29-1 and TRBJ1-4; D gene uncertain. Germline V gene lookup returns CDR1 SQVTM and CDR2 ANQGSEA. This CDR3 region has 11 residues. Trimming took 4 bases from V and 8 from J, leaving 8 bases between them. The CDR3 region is CSVGAGEKLFF. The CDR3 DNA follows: TGCAGCGTTGGGGCGGGAGAAAAACTGTTTTTT.

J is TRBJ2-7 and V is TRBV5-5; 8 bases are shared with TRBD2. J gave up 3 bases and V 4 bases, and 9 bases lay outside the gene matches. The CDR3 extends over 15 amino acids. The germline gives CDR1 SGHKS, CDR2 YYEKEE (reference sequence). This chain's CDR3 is CASSPLIAGIYEQYF. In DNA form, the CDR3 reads TGTGCCAGCAGCCCTCTGATAGCGGGAATCTACGAGCAGTACTTC.

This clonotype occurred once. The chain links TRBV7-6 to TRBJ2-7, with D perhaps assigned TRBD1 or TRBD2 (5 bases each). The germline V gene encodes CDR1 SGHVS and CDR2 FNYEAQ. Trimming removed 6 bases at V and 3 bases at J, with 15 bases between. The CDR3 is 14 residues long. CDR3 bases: TGTGCCAGCAGGCGGGTTCCTCAGGGCTACGAGCAGTACTTC. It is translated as CASRRVPQGYEQYF.

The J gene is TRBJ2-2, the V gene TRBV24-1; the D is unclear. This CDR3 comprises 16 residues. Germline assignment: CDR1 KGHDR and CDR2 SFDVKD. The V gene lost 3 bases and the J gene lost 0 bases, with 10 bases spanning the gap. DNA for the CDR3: TGTGCCACCAGTGATGGAGAAATTCCGAACACCGGGGAGCTGTTTTTT. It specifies CATSDGEIPNTGELFF.

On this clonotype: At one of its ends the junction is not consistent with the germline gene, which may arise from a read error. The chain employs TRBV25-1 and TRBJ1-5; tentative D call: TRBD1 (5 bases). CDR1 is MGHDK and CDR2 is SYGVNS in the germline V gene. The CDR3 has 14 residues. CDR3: CASSLEGGDQPRHF. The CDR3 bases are TGTGCCAGCAGTTTAGAGGGAGGGGATCAGCCCCGGCATTTT.

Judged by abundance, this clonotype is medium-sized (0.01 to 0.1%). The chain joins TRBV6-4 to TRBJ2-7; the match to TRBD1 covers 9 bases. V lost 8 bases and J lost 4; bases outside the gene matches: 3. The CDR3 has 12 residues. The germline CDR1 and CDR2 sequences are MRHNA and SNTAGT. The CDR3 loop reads CASWDREYEQYF. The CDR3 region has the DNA TGTGCCAGCTGGGACAGGGAGTACGAGCAGTACTTC.

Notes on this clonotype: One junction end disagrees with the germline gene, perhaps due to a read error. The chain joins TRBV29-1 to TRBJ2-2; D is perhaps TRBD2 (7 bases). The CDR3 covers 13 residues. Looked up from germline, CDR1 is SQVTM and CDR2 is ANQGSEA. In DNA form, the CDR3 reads TGCAGCGTTGTGAGGGGGGGCACCGGGGAGCTGCTTTTT. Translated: CSVVRGGTGELLF.

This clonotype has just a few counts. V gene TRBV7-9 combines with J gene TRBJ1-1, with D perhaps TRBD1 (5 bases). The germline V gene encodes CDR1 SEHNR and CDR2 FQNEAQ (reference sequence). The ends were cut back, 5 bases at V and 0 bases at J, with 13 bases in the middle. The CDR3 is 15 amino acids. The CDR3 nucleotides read TGTGCCAGCAGCCCCAGGGTATTCATGAACACTGAAGCTTTCTTT. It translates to CASSPRVFMNTEAFF.

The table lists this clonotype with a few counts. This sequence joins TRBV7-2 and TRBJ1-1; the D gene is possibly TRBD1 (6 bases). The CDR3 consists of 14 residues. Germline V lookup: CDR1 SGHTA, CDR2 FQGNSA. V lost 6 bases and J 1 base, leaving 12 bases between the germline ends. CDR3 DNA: TGTGCCAGCAGGTCCCCGGGACAGAACACTGAAGCTTTCTTT. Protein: CASRSPGQNTEAFF.

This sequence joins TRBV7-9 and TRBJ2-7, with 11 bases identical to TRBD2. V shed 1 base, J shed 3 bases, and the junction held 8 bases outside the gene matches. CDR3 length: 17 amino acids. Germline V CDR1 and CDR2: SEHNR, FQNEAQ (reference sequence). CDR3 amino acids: CASSLGEGLAGNYEQYF. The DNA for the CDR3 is TGTGCCAGCAGCTTAGGTGAAGGACTAGCGGGTAACTACGAGCAGTACTTC.

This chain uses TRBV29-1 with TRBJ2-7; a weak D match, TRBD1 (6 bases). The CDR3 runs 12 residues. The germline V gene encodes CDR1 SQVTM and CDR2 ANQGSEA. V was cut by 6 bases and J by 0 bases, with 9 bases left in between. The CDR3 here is CSVEDSSYEQYF. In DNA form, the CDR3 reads TGCAGCGTAGAGGACAGCTCCTACGAGCAGTACTTC.

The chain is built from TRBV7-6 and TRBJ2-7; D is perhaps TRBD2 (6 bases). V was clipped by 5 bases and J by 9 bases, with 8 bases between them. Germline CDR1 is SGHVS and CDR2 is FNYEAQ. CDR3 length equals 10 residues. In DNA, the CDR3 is TGTGCCAGCAGCCCCGGGGGGCAGTACTTC. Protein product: CASSPGGQYF.

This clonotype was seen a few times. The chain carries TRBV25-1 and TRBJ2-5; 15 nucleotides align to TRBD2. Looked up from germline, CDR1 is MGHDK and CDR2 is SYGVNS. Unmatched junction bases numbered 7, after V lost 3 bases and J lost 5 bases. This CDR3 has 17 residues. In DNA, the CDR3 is TGTGCCAGCAGTGACGGACTAGCGGGAGGGCCTCGGGAGACCCAGTACTTC. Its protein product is CASSDGLAGGPRETQYF.

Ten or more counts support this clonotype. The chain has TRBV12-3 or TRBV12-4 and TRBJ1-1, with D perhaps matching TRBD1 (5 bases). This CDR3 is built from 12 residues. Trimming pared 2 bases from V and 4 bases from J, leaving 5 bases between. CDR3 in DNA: TGTGCCAGCAGTTTACAGGGCACTGAAGCTTTCTTT. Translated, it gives CASSLQGTEAFF.

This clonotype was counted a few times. The chain's CDR3 is CASSPLARGHSYEQYF. Here the CDR3 DNA reads TGTGCCAGCAGTCCTCTCGCCAGGGGGCACTCCTACGAGCAGTACTTC. The gene calls are TRBV12-3 or TRBV12-4 and TRBJ2-7; 8 bases match TRBD1. CDR3 length equals 16 residues. After removal of 5 bases from V and 0 bases from J, the junction contained 9 bases not matched to a gene.

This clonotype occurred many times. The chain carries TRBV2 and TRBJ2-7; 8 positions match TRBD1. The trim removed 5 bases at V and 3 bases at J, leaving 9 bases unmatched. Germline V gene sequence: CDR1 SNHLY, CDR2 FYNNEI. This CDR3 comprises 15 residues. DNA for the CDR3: TGTGCCAGCAGTAGCCGGGAGACAGGGGACTACGAGCAGTACTTC. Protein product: CASSSRETGDYEQYF.